This TCR beta chain was documented in a study of PD-1 blockade in classical Hodgkin lymphoma. General observations from the study: Patients who initiated nivolumab within 1 year of ASCT were excluded.

The V gene's germline CDR1 is SQVTM and CDR2 ANQGSEA. CDR3 size: 15 residues. The junction had 14 bases not matched to a gene; V was cut back by 6 bases and J by 5 bases. A note on this clone: What it binds is unknown.

TCRdb's copy holds only in-frame clones and misses some; the assay was immunoSEQ multiplex PCR. The sample consists of 29,000 or so clones, roughly two thirds of them appearing once. Each of the patients experienced relapse following autologous stem cell transplantation, and their brentuximab vedotin exposure differed. Complete response, partial response or progressive disease were the best responses. The receptor comes from a human donor with classical Hodgkin lymphoma. The chain joins TRBV29-1 to TRBJ2-7; TRBD1 agrees at 9 bases. Sequenced here: peripheral blood mononuclear cells (PBMCs), sampled before the second cycle of nivolumab. The CDR3 region is CSVRGDKRTGDEQYF. The DNA of the CDR3 is TGCAGCGTAAGGGGGGATAAAAGGACAGGGGACGAGCAGTACTTC.